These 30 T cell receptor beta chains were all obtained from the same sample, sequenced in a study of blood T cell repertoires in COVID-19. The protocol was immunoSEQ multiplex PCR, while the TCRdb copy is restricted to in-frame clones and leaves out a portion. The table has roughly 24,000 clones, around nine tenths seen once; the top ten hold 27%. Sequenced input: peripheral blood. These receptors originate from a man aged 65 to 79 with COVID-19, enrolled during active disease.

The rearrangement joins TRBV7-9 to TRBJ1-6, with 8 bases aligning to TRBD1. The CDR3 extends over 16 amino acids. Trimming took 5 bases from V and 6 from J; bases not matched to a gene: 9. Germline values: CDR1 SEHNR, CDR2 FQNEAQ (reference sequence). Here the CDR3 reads CASSLDRGGINSPLHF. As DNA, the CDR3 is TGTGCCAGCAGCCTTGACAGGGGAGGGATTAATTCACCCCTCCACTTT.

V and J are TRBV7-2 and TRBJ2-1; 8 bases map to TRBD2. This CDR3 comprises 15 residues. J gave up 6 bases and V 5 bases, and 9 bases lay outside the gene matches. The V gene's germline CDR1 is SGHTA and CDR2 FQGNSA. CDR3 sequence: CASSPPAGEGNEQFF. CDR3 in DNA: TGTGCCAGCAGCCCGCCAGCGGGGGAGGGCAATGAGCAGTTCTTC.

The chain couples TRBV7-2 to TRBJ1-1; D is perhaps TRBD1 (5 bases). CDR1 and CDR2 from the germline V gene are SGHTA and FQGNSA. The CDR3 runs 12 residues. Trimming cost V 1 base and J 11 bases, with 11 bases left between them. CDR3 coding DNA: TGTGCCAGCAGCTTAGTAACAGGTTGGGCTTTCTTT. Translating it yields CASSLVTGWAFF.

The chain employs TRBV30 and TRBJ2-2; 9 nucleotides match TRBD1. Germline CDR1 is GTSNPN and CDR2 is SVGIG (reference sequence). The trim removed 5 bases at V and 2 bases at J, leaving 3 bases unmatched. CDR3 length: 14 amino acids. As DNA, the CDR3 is TGTGCCTGGCGGGACAGGGTTAACACCGGGGAGCTGTTTTTT. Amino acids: CAWRDRVNTGELFF.

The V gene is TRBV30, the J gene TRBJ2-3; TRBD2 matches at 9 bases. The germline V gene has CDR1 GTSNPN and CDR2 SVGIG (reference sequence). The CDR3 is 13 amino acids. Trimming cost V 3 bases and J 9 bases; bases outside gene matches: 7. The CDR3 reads CAWSAQTSGTQYF. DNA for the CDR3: TGTGCCTGGAGCGCCCAGACTAGCGGAACGCAGTATTTT.

The CDR3 DNA is TGTGCCAGCAGCTTGGGGACATCACCCCTCCACTTT. Protein product: CASSLGTSPLHF. This chain uses TRBV5-5 with TRBJ1-6; a possible D gene is TRBD1 (5 bases). CDR1 is SGHKS and CDR2 is YYEKEE in the germline V gene (reference sequence). Trimming removed 0 bases at V and 10 bases at J, with 5 bases between. CDR3 length: 12 residues.

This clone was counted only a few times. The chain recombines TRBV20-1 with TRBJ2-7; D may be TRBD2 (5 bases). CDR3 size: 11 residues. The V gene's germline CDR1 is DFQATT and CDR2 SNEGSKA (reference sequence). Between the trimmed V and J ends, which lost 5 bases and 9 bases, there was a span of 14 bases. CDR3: CSAAGPSVQYF. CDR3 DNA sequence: TGCAGTGCTGCGGGCCCCTCCGTGCAGTACTTC.

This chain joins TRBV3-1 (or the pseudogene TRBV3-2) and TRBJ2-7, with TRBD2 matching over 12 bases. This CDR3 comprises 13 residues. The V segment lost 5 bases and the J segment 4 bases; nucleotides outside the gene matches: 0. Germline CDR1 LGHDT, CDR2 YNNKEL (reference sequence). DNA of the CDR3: TGTGCCAGCAGCACTAGCGGGGGGTACGAGCAGTACTTC. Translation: CASSTSGGYEQYF.

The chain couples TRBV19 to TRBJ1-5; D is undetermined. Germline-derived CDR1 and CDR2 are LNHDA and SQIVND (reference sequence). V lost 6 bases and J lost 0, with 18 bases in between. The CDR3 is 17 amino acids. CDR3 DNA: TGTGCCAGTAGGGGCGACCCGGGATTATATAGCAATCAGCCCCAGCATTTT. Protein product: CASRGDPGLYSNQPQHF.

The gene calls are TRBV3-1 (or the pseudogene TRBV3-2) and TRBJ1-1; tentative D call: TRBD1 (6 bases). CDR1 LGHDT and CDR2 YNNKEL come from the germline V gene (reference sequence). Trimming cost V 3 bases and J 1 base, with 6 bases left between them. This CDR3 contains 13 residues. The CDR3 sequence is CASSQTGNTEAFF. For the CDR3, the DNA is TGTGCCAGCAGCCAGACAGGGAACACTGAAGCTTTCTTT.

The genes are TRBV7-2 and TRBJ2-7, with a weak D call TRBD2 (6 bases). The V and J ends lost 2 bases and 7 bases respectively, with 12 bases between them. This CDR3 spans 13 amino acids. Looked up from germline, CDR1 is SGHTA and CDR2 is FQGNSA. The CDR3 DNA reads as TGTGCCAGCAGCTTAAGGGCAGGGACTGAGCAGTACTTC. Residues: CASSLRAGTEQYF.

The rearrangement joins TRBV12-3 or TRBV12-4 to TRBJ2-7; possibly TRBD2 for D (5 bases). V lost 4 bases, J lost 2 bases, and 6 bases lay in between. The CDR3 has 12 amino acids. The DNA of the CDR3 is TGTGCCAGCAGTTCGAGGGCCTACGAGCAGTACTTC. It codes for CASSSRAYEQYF.

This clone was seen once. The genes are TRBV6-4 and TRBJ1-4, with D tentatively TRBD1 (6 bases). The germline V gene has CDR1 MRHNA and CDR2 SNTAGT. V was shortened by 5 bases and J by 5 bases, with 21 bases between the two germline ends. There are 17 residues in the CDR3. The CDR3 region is CASSNITTQGANEKLFF. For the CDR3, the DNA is TGTGCCAGCAGTAACATAACCACACAGGGTGCGAATGAAAAACTGTTTTTT.

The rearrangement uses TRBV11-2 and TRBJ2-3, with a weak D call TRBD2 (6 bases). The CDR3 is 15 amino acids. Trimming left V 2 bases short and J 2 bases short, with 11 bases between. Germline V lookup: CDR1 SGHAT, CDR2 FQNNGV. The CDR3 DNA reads TGTGCCAGCAGCTTAATGCGCGGGGTCACAGATACGCAGTATTTT. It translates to CASSLMRGVTDTQYF.

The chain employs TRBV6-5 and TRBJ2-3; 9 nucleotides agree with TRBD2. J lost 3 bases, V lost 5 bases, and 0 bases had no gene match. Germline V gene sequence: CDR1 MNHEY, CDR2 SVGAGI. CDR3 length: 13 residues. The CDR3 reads CASSLAGTDTQYF. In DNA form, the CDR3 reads TGTGCCAGCAGTCTAGCGGGGACAGATACGCAGTATTTT.

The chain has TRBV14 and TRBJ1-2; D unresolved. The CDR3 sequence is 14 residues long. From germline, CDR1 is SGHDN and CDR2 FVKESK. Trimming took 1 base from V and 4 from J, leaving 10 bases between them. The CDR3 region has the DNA TGTGCCAGCAGCCAAGCGGCGGGCCCCTATGGCTACACCTTC. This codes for CASSQAAGPYGYTF.

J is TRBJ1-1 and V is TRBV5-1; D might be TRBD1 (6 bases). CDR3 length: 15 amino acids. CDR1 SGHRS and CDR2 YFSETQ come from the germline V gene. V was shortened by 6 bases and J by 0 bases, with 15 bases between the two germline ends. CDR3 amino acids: CASTVGDTMNTEAFF. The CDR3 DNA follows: TGCGCCAGCACGGTGGGGGACACTATGAACACTGAAGCTTTCTTT.

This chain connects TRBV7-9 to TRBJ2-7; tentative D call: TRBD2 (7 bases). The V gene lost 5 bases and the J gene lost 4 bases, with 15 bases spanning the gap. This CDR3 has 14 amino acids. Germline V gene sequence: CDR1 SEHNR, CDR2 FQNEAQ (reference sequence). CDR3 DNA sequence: TGTGCCAGCAGCCCTTTGGCGGGGGCGTACGAGCAGTACTTC. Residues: CASSPLAGAYEQYF.

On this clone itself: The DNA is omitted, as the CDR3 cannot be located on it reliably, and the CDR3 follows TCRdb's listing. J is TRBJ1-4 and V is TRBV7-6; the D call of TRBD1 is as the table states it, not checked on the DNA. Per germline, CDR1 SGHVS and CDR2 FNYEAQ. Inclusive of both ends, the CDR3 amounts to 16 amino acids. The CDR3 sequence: CASSLRAGTGPEKLFF.

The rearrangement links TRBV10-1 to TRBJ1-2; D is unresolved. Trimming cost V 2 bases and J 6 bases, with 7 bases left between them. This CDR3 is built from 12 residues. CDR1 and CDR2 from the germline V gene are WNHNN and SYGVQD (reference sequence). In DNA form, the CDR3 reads TGCGCCAGCAGTGAGAAGGGAGATGGCTACACCTTC. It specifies CASSEKGDGYTF.

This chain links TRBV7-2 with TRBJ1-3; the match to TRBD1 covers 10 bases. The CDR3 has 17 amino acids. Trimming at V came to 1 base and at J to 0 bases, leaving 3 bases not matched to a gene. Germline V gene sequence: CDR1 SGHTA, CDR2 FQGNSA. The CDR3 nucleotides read TGTGCCAGCAGCTTAGGCGGGACAGGGGTCTCTGGAAACACCATATATTTT. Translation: CASSLGGTGVSGNTIYF.

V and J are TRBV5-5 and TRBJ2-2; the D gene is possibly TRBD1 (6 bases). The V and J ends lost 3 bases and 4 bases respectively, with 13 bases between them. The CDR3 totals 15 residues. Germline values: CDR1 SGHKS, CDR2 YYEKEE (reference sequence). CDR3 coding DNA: TGTGCCAGCAGCTCGGGACAACCCTTCACCGGGGAGCTGTTTTTT. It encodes CASSSGQPFTGELFF.

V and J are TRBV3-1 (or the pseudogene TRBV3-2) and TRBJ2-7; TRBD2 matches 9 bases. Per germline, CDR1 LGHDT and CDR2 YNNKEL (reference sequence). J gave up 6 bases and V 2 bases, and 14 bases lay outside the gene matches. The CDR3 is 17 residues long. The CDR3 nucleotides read TGTGCCAGCAGCCAACTAGGAAAGGGACTAGCAGGAGGCGAGCAGTACTTC. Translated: CASSQLGKGLAGGEQYF.

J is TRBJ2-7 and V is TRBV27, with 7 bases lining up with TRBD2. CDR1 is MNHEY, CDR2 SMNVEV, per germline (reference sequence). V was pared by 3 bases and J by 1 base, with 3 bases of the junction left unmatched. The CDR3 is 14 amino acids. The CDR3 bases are TGTGCCAGCAGTTTTATGGGGGGGTCCTACGAGCAGTACTTC. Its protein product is CASSFMGGSYEQYF.

The CDR3 DNA reads TGTGCCAGCAGTCTAATCACCGGGACAGGGGTCAGGAATGAGCAGTTCTTC. Protein sequence: CASSLITGTGVRNEQFF. The rearrangement joins TRBV27 to TRBJ2-1; 10 nucleotides align to TRBD1. V shed 5 bases and J 7 bases; nucleotides not matched to a gene: 14. The CDR3 consists of 17 residues. Germline V gene sequence: CDR1 MNHEY, CDR2 SMNVEV (reference sequence).

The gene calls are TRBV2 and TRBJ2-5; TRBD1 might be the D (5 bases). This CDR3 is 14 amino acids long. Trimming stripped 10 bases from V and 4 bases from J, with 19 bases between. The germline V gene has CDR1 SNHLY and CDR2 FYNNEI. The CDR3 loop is CATKIDSSGETQYF. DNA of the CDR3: TGTGCCACCAAAATCGACAGCTCCGGAGAGACCCAGTACTTC.

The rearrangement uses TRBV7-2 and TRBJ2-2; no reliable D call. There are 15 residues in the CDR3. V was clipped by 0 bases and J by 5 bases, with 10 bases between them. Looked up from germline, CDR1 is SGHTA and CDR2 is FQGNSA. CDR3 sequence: CASSLALPGTGELFF. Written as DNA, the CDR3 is TGTGCCAGCAGCTTAGCCCTCCCCGGGACCGGGGAGCTGTTTTTT. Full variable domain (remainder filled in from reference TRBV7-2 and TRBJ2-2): GAGVSQSPSNKVTEKGKDVELRCDPISGHTALYWYRQSLGQGLEFLIYFQGNSAPDKSGLPSDRFSAERTGGSVSTLTIQRTQQEDSAVYLCASSLALPGTGELFFGEGSRLTVL.

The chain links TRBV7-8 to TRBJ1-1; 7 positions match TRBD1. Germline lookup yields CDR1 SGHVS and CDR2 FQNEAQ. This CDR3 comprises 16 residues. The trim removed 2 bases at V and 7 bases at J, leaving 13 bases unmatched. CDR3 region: CASSLLAGGFGSEAFF. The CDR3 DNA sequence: TGTGCCAGCAGCTTATTGGCAGGGGGTTTTGGTAGTGAAGCTTTCTTT.

The CDR3 region has the DNA TGTGCCAGCAGCTTAGGCGACTATAATTCACCCCTCCACTTT. Its protein is CASSLGDYNSPLHF. The chain has TRBV7-2 and TRBJ1-6; D uncertain. CDR3 length equals 14 residues. Germline V gene data show CDR1 as SGHTA and CDR2 as FQGNSA. Trimming removed 1 base from V and 3 bases from J, with 4 bases in between. Full variable domain (remainder filled in from reference TRBV7-2 and TRBJ1-6): GAGVSQSPSNKVTEKGKDVELRCDPISGHTALYWYRQSLGQGLEFLIYFQGNSAPDKSGLPSDRFSAERTGGSVSTLTIQRTQQEDSAVYLCASSLGDYNSPLHFGNGTRLTVT.

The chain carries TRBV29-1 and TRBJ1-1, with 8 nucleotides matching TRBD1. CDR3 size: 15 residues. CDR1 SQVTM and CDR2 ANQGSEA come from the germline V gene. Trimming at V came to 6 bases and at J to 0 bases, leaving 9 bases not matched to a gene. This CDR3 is CSVHSWGQVNTEAFF. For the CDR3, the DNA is TGCAGCGTCCACTCTTGGGGACAGGTGAACACTGAAGCTTTCTTT. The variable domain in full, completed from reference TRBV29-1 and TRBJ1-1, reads SAVISQKPSRDICQRGTSLTIQCQVDSQVTMMFWYRQQPGQSLTLIATANQGSEATYESGFVIDKFPISRPNLTFSTLTVSNMSPEDSSIYLCSVHSWGQVNTEAFFGQGTRLTVV.